Listed below are T cell receptor beta chains from one sample, sequenced in a study of shared clonotypes between healthy human individuals. Here immunoSEQ multiplex PCR was the method, and the copy in TCRdb shows in-frame clones only, minus some. Altogether around 1.9 million clones are present, about 92% being singletons, with the ten largest covering under 2%. The specimen was naive CD8+ T cells from PBMCs. Source of these receptors: a man aged 18 to 30 in good health. Some clones in this sample may be carry-over from other donors' samples. The CDR3 runs from the conserved cysteine through the conserved F or W. Fields, in order: CDR3 DNA, CDR3 protein, J gene, V gene, CDR3 length, D gene, clone size. A D gene is named only where the DNA matches it firmly. Clone size is shown for a subset of rows, as once, few, many or a class of expanded clone.

CDR3nt: TGTGCCAGCAGCTTAGTGGGCCCGAACACTGAAGCTTTCTTT
CDR3aa: CASSLVGPNTEAFF
j_gene: TRBJ1-1
v_gene: TRBV7-9
len: 14
d_gene: NA
abundance: NA

CDR3nt: TGTGCCAGCAGTTTGGTGGGAAGTGGAAGGAGCTCCTACAATGAGCAGTTCTTC
CDR3aa: CASSLVGSGRSSYNEQFF
j_gene: TRBJ2-1
v_gene: TRBV28
len: 18
d_gene: NA
abundance: NA

CDR3nt: TGTGCCAGCAGCCCTCCCGGGACTAGCGGGAGAGGTGAGCAGTTCTTC
CDR3aa: CASSPPGTSGRGEQFF
j_gene: TRBJ2-1
v_gene: TRBV7-9
len: 16
d_gene: TRBD2
abundance: NA

CDR3nt: TGCGCCAGCAGCGAAGAACCCGGGACAGACTACGAGCAGTACTTC
CDR3aa: CASSEEPGTDYEQYF
j_gene: TRBJ2-7
v_gene: TRBV4-1
len: 15
d_gene: TRBD1
abundance: NA

CDR3nt: TGTGCCAGCAGCTATACTTCGCGGCGACTAGCGGGGGACCACACAGATACGCAGTATTTT
CDR3aa: CASSYTSRRLAGDHTDTQYF
j_gene: TRBJ2-3
v_gene: TRBV28
len: 20
d_gene: TRBD2
abundance: NA

CDR3nt: TGTGCCAGCAGCAGTCTAACTATAGCGGGAGAGGGTAGGAATGAGCAGTTCTTC
CDR3aa: CASSSLTIAGEGRNEQFF
j_gene: TRBJ2-1
v_gene: TRBV7-6
len: 18
d_gene: TRBD2
abundance: NA

CDR3nt: TGTGCCAGCAGGCTACGGACTAGCGGGGCCTTTATCTCCTACAATGAGCAGTTCTTC
CDR3aa: CASRLRTSGAFISYNEQFF
j_gene: TRBJ2-1
v_gene: TRBV7-8
len: 19
d_gene: TRBD2
abundance: NA

CDR3nt: TGTGCCAGCGGACTAGCGGGAGGACTATCCAATGAGCAGTTCTTC
CDR3aa: CASGLAGGLSNEQFF
j_gene: TRBJ2-1
v_gene: TRBV25-1
len: 15
d_gene: TRBD2
abundance: once

CDR3nt: TGTGCCAGCAGTAATGACAGGGAGGAGGGGGGGATATATGGCTACACCTTC
CDR3aa: CASSNDREEGGIYGYTF
j_gene: TRBJ1-2
v_gene: TRBV28
len: 17
d_gene: TRBD1
abundance: NA

CDR3nt: TGCAGCGTTGAAGAGGGGGCGCGTAACACTGAAGCTTTCTTT
CDR3aa: CSVEEGARNTEAFF
j_gene: TRBJ1-1
v_gene: TRBV29-1
len: 14
d_gene: NA
abundance: few

CDR3nt: TGTGCCAGCAGTTTTGGGCCGTCAAGGTTTGGCTACACCTTC
CDR3aa: CASSFGPSRFGYTF
j_gene: TRBJ1-2
v_gene: TRBV27
len: 14
d_gene: NA
abundance: NA

CDR3nt: TGTGCCAGCAGTCAACACCCAGGGTGGGCTGAAAAACTGTTTTTT
CDR3aa: CASSQHPGWAEKLFF
j_gene: TRBJ1-4
v_gene: TRBV9
len: 15
d_gene: NA
abundance: NA

CDR3nt: TGTGCCAGCAGTGAAGTCGACGACAGCCGCAGGGAGCAGTTCTTC
CDR3aa: CASSEVDDSRREQFF
j_gene: TRBJ2-1
v_gene: TRBV6-4
len: 15
d_gene: NA
abundance: NA

CDR3nt: TGTGCCAGCAGCTGGGGAGTCGTGAGGGGTCCAGAGACCCAGTACTTC
CDR3aa: CASSWGVVRGPETQYF
j_gene: TRBJ2-5
v_gene: TRBV5-6
len: 16
d_gene: NA
abundance: NA

CDR3nt: TGTGCCAGCAGCTTAGCTGGGACAGGGCTCACTGAAGCTTTCTTT
CDR3aa: CASSLAGTGLTEAFF
j_gene: TRBJ1-1
v_gene: TRBV7-9
len: 15
d_gene: TRBD1
abundance: NA

CDR3nt: TGTGCCAGCAGTTTGGGGACAGCGGAGACCCAGTACTTC
CDR3aa: CASSLGTAETQYF
j_gene: TRBJ2-5
v_gene: TRBV27
len: 13
d_gene: TRBD1
abundance: NA

CDR3nt: TGTGCCACCCAGGACAGCCAAAAAGCTAACTATGGCTACACCTTC
CDR3aa: CATQDSQKANYGYTF
j_gene: TRBJ1-2
v_gene: TRBV27
len: 15
d_gene: NA
abundance: NA

CDR3nt: TGTGCCTGGAGTCGGGAGAAAAGGGGAGAGCAGTACTTC
CDR3aa: CAWSREKRGEQYF
j_gene: TRBJ2-7
v_gene: TRBV30
len: 13
d_gene: NA
abundance: once

CDR3nt: TGTGCCAGCCAGCGGGTGGGAATCCAAGAGACCCAGTACTTC
CDR3aa: CASQRVGIQETQYF
j_gene: TRBJ2-5
v_gene: TRBV27
len: 14
d_gene: NA
abundance: NA

CDR3nt: TGTGCCAGTAGTACGGACTACGCCCTCGCTTTGGGTGAGCAGTTCTTC
CDR3aa: CASSTDYALALGEQFF
j_gene: TRBJ2-1
v_gene: TRBV19
len: 16
d_gene: NA
abundance: NA

CDR3nt: TGTGCCAGCTCCGGGACAGAGAGGGGAAATGAGCAGTTCTTC
CDR3aa: CASSGTERGNEQFF
j_gene: TRBJ2-1
v_gene: TRBV18
len: 14
d_gene: TRBD1
abundance: once

CDR3nt: TGCAGCGTTGACACAGGGACGGGGGCCTATGGCCACACCTTC
CDR3aa: CSVDTGTGAYGHTF
j_gene: TRBJ1-2
v_gene: TRBV29-1
len: 14
d_gene: NA
abundance: NA

CDR3nt: TGTGCCAGCAGCGTAGATATGCGGGACACAGATACGCAGTATTTT
CDR3aa: CASSVDMRDTDTQYF
j_gene: TRBJ2-3
v_gene: TRBV9
len: 15
d_gene: NA
abundance: NA

CDR3nt: TGCAGCGTTGAGGGGCTTCGCGGGAGCTCAGATACGCAGTATTTT
CDR3aa: CSVEGLRGSSDTQYF
j_gene: TRBJ2-3
v_gene: TRBV29-1
len: 15
d_gene: TRBD2
abundance: NA

CDR3nt: TGTGCCAGCGGCGAAGCGGGGAACAAAAACATTCAGTACTTC
CDR3aa: CASGEAGNKNIQYF
j_gene: TRBJ2-4
v_gene: TRBV27
len: 14
d_gene: TRBD2
abundance: once

CDR3nt: TGTGCCAGTAGTTGGCGGGGACCTGGAAACACCATATATTTT
CDR3aa: CASSWRGPGNTIYF
j_gene: TRBJ1-3
v_gene: TRBV19
len: 14
d_gene: NA
abundance: NA

CDR3nt: TGTGCCAGCGGCACCCCGACTTATCCTAATGAGCAGTTCTTC
CDR3aa: CASGTPTYPNEQFF
j_gene: TRBJ2-1
v_gene: TRBV27
len: 14
d_gene: NA
abundance: NA

CDR3nt: TGTGCCAGCAGCTTGGGCTGGACAGGAGGAAACACCATATATTTT
CDR3aa: CASSLGWTGGNTIYF
j_gene: TRBJ1-3
v_gene: TRBV7-9
len: 15
d_gene: TRBD1
abundance: NA

CDR3nt: TGTGCCAGTAGTATAGGGATCATGAACACTGAAGCTTTCTTT
CDR3aa: CASSIGIMNTEAFF
j_gene: TRBJ1-1
v_gene: TRBV19
len: 14
d_gene: NA
abundance: NA

CDR3nt: TGTGCCAGCAGCGTATCTGGGGGCACTGAAGCTTTCTTT
CDR3aa: CASSVSGGTEAFF
j_gene: TRBJ1-1
v_gene: TRBV9
len: 13
d_gene: NA
abundance: NA

CDR3nt: TGTGCCAGCAGTTACTCCCTGGGCGGAGCGGATGAGCAGTTCTTC
CDR3aa: CASSYSLGGADEQFF
j_gene: TRBJ2-1
v_gene: TRBV6-5
len: 15
d_gene: NA
abundance: NA

CDR3nt: TGTGCCAGCAGCGGAAGGACAGGGACGCAAGAGGCCCAGTACTTC
CDR3aa: CASSGRTGTQEAQYF
j_gene: TRBJ2-5
v_gene: TRBV7-8
len: 15
d_gene: TRBD1
abundance: once

CDR3nt: TGTGCCAGCAGCCCAAGGTACACTGAAGCTTTCTTT
CDR3aa: CASSPRYTEAFF
j_gene: TRBJ1-1
v_gene: TRBV11-2
len: 12
d_gene: NA
abundance: NA

CDR3nt: TGTGCCAGCACCCGATTTCGGGTCGCAGAGACCCAGTACTTC
CDR3aa: CASTRFRVAETQYF
j_gene: TRBJ2-5
v_gene: TRBV28
len: 14
d_gene: NA
abundance: NA

CDR3nt: TGCGCCAGCAGCTTGCGTCTAGCGGGCACCGGGGAGCTGTTTTTT
CDR3aa: CASSLRLAGTGELFF
j_gene: TRBJ2-2
v_gene: TRBV5-1
len: 15
d_gene: TRBD2
abundance: NA

CDR3nt: TGTGCCAGCATCCGGCGGGAGGGATCCTACAATGAGCAGTTCTTC
CDR3aa: CASIRREGSYNEQFF
j_gene: TRBJ2-1
v_gene: TRBV6-1
len: 15
d_gene: TRBD2
abundance: NA

CDR3nt: TGTGCCAGCAGTCAACACCGGACAGGCGAAAAACTGTTTTTT
CDR3aa: CASSQHRTGEKLFF
j_gene: TRBJ1-4
v_gene: TRBV28
len: 14
d_gene: TRBD1
abundance: NA

CDR3nt: TGTGCCAGCAGTTACGGACTAGGCAATGAGCAGTTCTTC
CDR3aa: CASSYGLGNEQFF
j_gene: TRBJ2-1
v_gene: TRBV6-5
len: 13
d_gene: TRBD2
abundance: NA

CDR3nt: TGTGCCAGCAGATCAGGGCCCAATGAGCAGTTCTTC
CDR3aa: CASRSGPNEQFF
j_gene: TRBJ2-1
v_gene: TRBV27
len: 12
d_gene: NA
abundance: NA

CDR3nt: TGTGCCAGCAGCTCAACCCAATCCTCTAGGGGGGAAAAACTGTTTTTT
CDR3aa: CASSSTQSSRGEKLFF
j_gene: TRBJ1-4
v_gene: TRBV13
len: 16
d_gene: NA
abundance: NA

CDR3nt: TGCGCCAGCAGCTTAGGACAGGGGGCAGGGGGAACTGAAGCTTTCTTT
CDR3aa: CASSLGQGAGGTEAFF
j_gene: TRBJ1-1
v_gene: TRBV5-1
len: 16
d_gene: TRBD1
abundance: once

CDR3nt: TGTGCCAGCAGTGAGGTCCGGTCCGGCGAGCAGTACTTC
CDR3aa: CASSEVRSGEQYF
j_gene: TRBJ2-7
v_gene: TRBV6-1
len: 13
d_gene: NA
abundance: few

CDR3nt: TGCGCCAGCAGCCCTTCCCGCTACGAGCAGTACTTC
CDR3aa: CASSPSRYEQYF
j_gene: TRBJ2-7
v_gene: TRBV4-1
len: 12
d_gene: NA
abundance: NA

CDR3nt: TGTGCCAGCAGTAACAGGGGGTGGAACACTGAAGCTTTCTTT
CDR3aa: CASSNRGWNTEAFF
j_gene: TRBJ1-1
v_gene: TRBV28
len: 14
d_gene: TRBD1
abundance: NA

CDR3nt: TGTGCCAGCATCCCCCGACTAGCGGAAATCACAGATACGCAGTATTTT
CDR3aa: CASIPRLAEITDTQYF
j_gene: TRBJ2-3
v_gene: TRBV28
len: 16
d_gene: TRBD2
abundance: NA

CDR3nt: TGTGCCAGCAGCCCCCCCTTGAACACTGAAGCTTTCTTT
CDR3aa: CASSPPLNTEAFF
j_gene: TRBJ1-1
v_gene: TRBV7-9
len: 13
d_gene: NA
abundance: NA

CDR3nt: TGTGCCAGCAGGGCAGGAGGAGGCCCAGGACACGGCTACACCTTC
CDR3aa: CASRAGGGPGHGYTF
j_gene: TRBJ1-2
v_gene: TRBV6-4
len: 15
d_gene: NA
abundance: NA

CDR3nt: TGTGCCAGCAGTTTGTCTCGTGCGGAGACCCAGTACTTC
CDR3aa: CASSLSRAETQYF
j_gene: TRBJ2-5
v_gene: TRBV6-5
len: 13
d_gene: NA
abundance: NA

CDR3nt: TGCGCCAGCAGCCAAAGCCGGAGGGCCTCCGAGCAGTACTTC
CDR3aa: CASSQSRRASEQYF
j_gene: TRBJ2-7
v_gene: TRBV4-3
len: 14
d_gene: NA
abundance: NA

CDR3nt: TGTGCCAGCAGTGTCTGGTCAAGACAAGAGACCCAGTACTTC
CDR3aa: CASSVWSRQETQYF
j_gene: TRBJ2-5
v_gene: TRBV25-1
len: 14
d_gene: NA
abundance: NA

CDR3nt: TGTGCCAGCAGTATCCGGGACAGAACGATAGATCAGCCCCAGCATTTT
CDR3aa: CASSIRDRTIDQPQHF
j_gene: TRBJ1-5
v_gene: TRBV28
len: 16
d_gene: TRBD1
abundance: once

CDR3nt: TGTGCCAGCAGTTTACCCCCGACAGGGGAAGAATACGAGCAGTACTTC
CDR3aa: CASSLPPTGEEYEQYF
j_gene: TRBJ2-7
v_gene: TRBV28
len: 16
d_gene: TRBD1
abundance: NA

CDR3nt: TGTGCCAGCAGCCAAGATGAGGGCGGGAGTGGGGTGTATGAGCAGTTCTTC
CDR3aa: CASSQDEGGSGVYEQFF
j_gene: TRBJ2-1
v_gene: TRBV4-2
len: 17
d_gene: TRBD2
abundance: NA

CDR3nt: TGTGCCAGCAGTGAAAAGGCTAGCGGGCGTAGAGTCGAGACAGATACGCAGTATTTT
CDR3aa: CASSEKASGRRVETDTQYF
j_gene: TRBJ2-3
v_gene: TRBV2
len: 19
d_gene: TRBD2
abundance: NA

CDR3nt: TGTGCCAGCAGCCAAGATCTTATAGGCGAGCAGTACTTC
CDR3aa: CASSQDLIGEQYF
j_gene: TRBJ2-7
v_gene: TRBV14
len: 13
d_gene: NA
abundance: NA